This TCR beta chain was observed in a study of beta chain features in type 1 diabetes. The CDR3 length is 12 residues. V lost 3 bases and J 5 bases, leaving 7 bases between the germline ends. Germline loops: CDR1 SGHTA, CDR2 FQGNSA. The entirety of the isolated RNA underwent reverse transcription, so expressed TCRB transcripts were sequenced. The protocol was immunoSEQ multiplex PCR, while the TCRdb copy is restricted to in-frame clones and leaves out a portion. Counted here are 300,000 to 400,000 clones, around 7.6% occurring once; the ten biggest clones make up around 0.45%. This clone has more than one count but fewer than ten. The sample has other DNA sequences that encode this CDR3 too.

Sequenced sample: central memory CD4+ T cells from blood. This chain links TRBV7-2 with TRBJ2-5; no clear D. The receptor comes from a woman between 18 and 29 years old in good health. CDR3 DNA: TGTGCCAGCAGCTTGTCTCGGGAGACCCAGTACTTC. It codes for CASSLSRETQYF.